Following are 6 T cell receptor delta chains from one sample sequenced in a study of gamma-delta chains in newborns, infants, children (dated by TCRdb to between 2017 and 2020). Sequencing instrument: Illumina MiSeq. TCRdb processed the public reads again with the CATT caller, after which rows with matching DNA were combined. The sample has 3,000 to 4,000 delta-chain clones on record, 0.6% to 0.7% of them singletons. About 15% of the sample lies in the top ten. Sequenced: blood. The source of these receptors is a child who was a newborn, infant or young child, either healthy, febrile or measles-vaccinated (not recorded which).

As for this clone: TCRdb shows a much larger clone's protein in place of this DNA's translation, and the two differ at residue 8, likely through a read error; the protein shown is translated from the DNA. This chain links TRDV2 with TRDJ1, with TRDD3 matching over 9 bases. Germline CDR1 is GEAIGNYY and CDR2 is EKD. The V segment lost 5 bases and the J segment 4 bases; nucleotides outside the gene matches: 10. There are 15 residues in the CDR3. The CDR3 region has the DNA TGTGCCTGTGTGAACTGGGGGACTCCGGACGATAAACTCATCTTT. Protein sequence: CACVNWGTPDDKLIF.

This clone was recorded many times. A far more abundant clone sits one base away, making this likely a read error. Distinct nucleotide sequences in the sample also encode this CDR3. In nucleotides, the CDR3 is TGCGCCTGTGACAAACTGGGGGATACTTTGACAGCACAACTCTTCTTT. Translating gives CACDKLGDTLTAQLFF. This chain connects TRDV2 to TRDJ2; TRDD3 matches at 11 bases. The CDR3 runs to 16 residues. Germline V lookup: CDR1 GEAIGNYY, CDR2 EKD.

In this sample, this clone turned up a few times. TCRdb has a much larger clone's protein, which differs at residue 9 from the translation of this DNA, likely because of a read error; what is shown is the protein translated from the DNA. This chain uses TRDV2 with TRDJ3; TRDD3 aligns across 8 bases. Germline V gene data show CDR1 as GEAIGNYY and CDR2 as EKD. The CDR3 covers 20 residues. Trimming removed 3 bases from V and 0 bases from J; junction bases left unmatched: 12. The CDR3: CACDPVLGGPSSWDTRQMFF. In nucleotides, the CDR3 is TGTGCCTGTGACCCTGTACTGGGGGGTCCGAGCTCCTGGGACACCCGACAGATGTTTTTC.

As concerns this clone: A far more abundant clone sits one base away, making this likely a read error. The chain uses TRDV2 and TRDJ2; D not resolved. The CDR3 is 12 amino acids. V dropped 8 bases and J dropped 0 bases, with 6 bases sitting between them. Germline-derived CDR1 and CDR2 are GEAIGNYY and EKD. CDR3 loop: CAYRALTAQLFF. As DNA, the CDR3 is TGTGCCTACCGGGCTTTGACAGCACAACTCTTCTTT.

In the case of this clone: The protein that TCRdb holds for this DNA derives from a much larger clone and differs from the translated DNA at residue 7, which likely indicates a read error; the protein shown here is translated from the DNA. The CDR3 DNA sequence: TGTGCCTGTGACACCGTGCGGGATACCTGGGACACCCGACAGATGTTTTTC. Translation: CACDTVRDTWDTRQMFF. The rearrangement joins TRDV2 to TRDJ3; D is possibly TRDD3 (6 bases). With 0 bases removed from V and 2 bases from J, the gap between germline ends came to 10 bases. The CDR3 covers 17 residues. CDR1 and CDR2 from the germline V gene are GEAIGNYY and EKD.

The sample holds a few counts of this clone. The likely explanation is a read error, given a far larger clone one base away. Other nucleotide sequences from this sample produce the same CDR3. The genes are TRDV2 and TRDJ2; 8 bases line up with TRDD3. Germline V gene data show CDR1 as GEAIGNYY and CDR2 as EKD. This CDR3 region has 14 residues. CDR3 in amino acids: CACDTGGLTAQLFF. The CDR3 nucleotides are TGTGCCTGTGACACTGGGGGATTGACAGCACAACTCTTCTTC.